Below are 21 T cell receptor beta chains sequenced from a single sample in a study of T-cell memory formation after mild COVID-19. TCRdb reprocessed the 5' RACE reads via MiXCR and lists one record per CDR3 protein. The table shows 550,000 to 600,000 distinct CDR3 sequences, with about 20% occurring only once. The sample taken for sequencing was PBMCs or a T cell subset sorted from them (not recorded which). These receptors originate from an adult woman who had mild COVID-19 (a few samples of this study predate the infection). Cell type and time point are not known.

The CDR3 spells CASGPTYNEQFF. Here the CDR3 DNA reads TGTGCCAGCGGTCCTACGTACAATGAGCAGTTCTTC. The rearrangement uses TRBV7-3 and TRBJ2-1; D not resolved. V gave up 8 bases and J gave up 4 bases, with 9 bases separating them. The germline V gene has CDR1 SGHTA and CDR2 FQGTGA. There are 12 residues in the CDR3.

This clonotype turned up a few times. The rearrangement joins TRBV3-1 to TRBJ2-1; TRBD2 aligns across 14 bases. Trimming cost V 2 bases and J 6 bases; bases outside gene matches: 6. Germline-derived CDR1 and CDR2 are LGHDT and YNNKEL (reference sequence). This CDR3 has 17 amino acids. The CDR3 nucleotides are TGTGCCAGCAGCCAACTTACCGGGACTAGCGGGGGCAATGAGCAGTTCTTC. Encoded protein: CASSQLTGTSGGNEQFF.

V is TRBV7-8 and J is TRBJ2-1; TRBD1 agrees at 10 bases. This CDR3 spans 16 amino acids. With V trimmed by 3 bases and J by 7 bases, 9 bases remained unmatched. Germline V CDR1 and CDR2: SGHVS, FQNEAQ. The CDR3 DNA sequence: TGTGCCAGCAGCTTGGGGAATAGACAGGGGGCGAATGAGCAGTTCTTC. Its translation is CASSLGNRQGANEQFF.

The rearrangement joins TRBV25-1 to TRBJ1-5; possible D gene TRBD1, 5 bases. The germline gives CDR1 MGHDK, CDR2 SYGVNS. The ends were cut back, 4 bases at V and 3 bases at J, with 13 bases in the middle. The CDR3 is 15 residues long. This CDR3 reads CASSGGEGPNQPQHF. In DNA, the CDR3 is TGTGCCAGCAGTGGGGGTGAGGGGCCCAATCAGCCCCAGCATTTT.

This clonotype was detected only a few times. The chain is built from TRBV18 and TRBJ2-1; 7 positions match TRBD1. CDR1 and CDR2 (germline): KGHSH, LQKENI. This CDR3 has 16 amino acids. The V gene end was trimmed by 0 bases and the J gene end by 4 bases; junction bases not matched to a gene: 6. In DNA form, the CDR3 reads TGTGCCAGCTCACCACCTAGGGGACAGAAATACAATGAGCAGTTCTTC. Encoded protein: CASSPPRGQKYNEQFF.

This clonotype was counted a few times. The chain couples TRBV7-3 to TRBJ2-3; D tentatively reads TRBD1 or TRBD2 (6 bases each). V was trimmed by 2 bases and J by 2 bases, leaving 17 bases between them. The length of the CDR3 is 17 residues. Germline values: CDR1 SGHTA, CDR2 FQGTGA. The CDR3 loop is CASSLYFGGLFTDTQYF. The CDR3 coding sequence is TGTGCCAGCAGCTTATACTTTGGGGGGCTCTTCACAGATACGCAGTATTTT.

This clonotype was detected only a few times. V gene TRBV13 combines with J gene TRBJ2-1, with TRBD2 matching over 10 bases. This CDR3 spans 15 amino acids. J lost 6 bases, V lost 5 bases, and 7 bases had no gene match. Germline V lookup: CDR1 PRHDT, CDR2 FYEKMQ (reference sequence). The chain's CDR3 is CASSASGGAINEQFF. CDR3 bases: TGTGCCAGCAGCGCTAGCGGGGGTGCCATCAATGAGCAGTTCTTC. The variable domain in full, completed from reference TRBV13 and TRBJ2-1, reads AAGVIQSPRHLIKEKRETATLKCYPIPRHDTVYWYQQGPGQDPQFLISFYEKMQSDKGSIPDRFSAQQFSDYHSELNMSSLELGDSALYFCASSASGGAINEQFFGPGTRLTVL.

This clonotype was counted between two and nine times. The chain carries TRBV7-9 and TRBJ2-7; either TRBD1 or TRBD2 may supply D (5 bases each). Trimming removed 7 bases at V and 2 bases at J, with 15 bases between. The CDR3 is 14 residues long. CDR1 is SEHNR, CDR2 FQNEAQ, per germline (reference sequence). The chain's CDR3 is CASNAGTDPYEQYF. DNA of the CDR3: TGTGCCAGCAACGCCGGGACGGACCCCTACGAGCAGTACTTC.

In this sample, this clonotype turned up a few times. The chain is built from TRBV10-2 and TRBJ1-1; 7 bases align to TRBD1. V lost 7 bases to trimming and J lost 4 bases; unmatched junction nucleotides: 12. The CDR3 has 15 amino acids. Germline V gene lookup returns CDR1 WSHSY and CDR2 SAAADI. CDR3 region: CASNKGAPRGTEAFF. The CDR3 coding sequence is TGCGCCAGCAATAAGGGGGCACCGAGGGGCACTGAAGCTTTCTTT.

The chain has TRBV19 and TRBJ1-1, with a tentative D call TRBD1 (6 bases). The CDR3 covers 15 residues. The germline gives CDR1 LNHDA, CDR2 SQIVND (reference sequence). V was cut by 5 bases and J by 1 base, with 14 bases left in between. The CDR3 spells CASSEWGQTNTEAFF. Written as DNA, the CDR3 is TGTGCCAGTAGTGAGTGGGGGCAGACGAACACTGAAGCTTTCTTT. The variable domain in full, with the rest retrieved from reference TRBV19 and TRBJ1-1, is DGGITQSPKYLFRKEGQNVTLSCEQNLNHDAMYWYRQDPGQGLRLIYYSQIVNDFQKGDIAEGYSVSREKKESFPLTVTSAQKNPTAFYLCASSEWGQTNTEAFFGQGTRLTVV.

The chain has TRBV27 and TRBJ1-2; 7 bases are a match to TRBD1. CDR3 length: 13 residues. Germline trimming cut 3 bases from V and 9 bases from J; bases unmatched to any gene: 7. Germline CDR1 reads MNHEY; CDR2 reads SMNVEV (reference sequence). CDR3 nucleotides: TGTGCCAGCAGTTTCCAGACAGGGACCAGCTACACCTTC. Amino acid sequence: CASSFQTGTSYTF.

This clonotype was found a few times. This chain links TRBV7-6 with TRBJ2-5; possible D gene TRBD2, 6 bases. The V gene's germline CDR1 is SGHVS and CDR2 FNYEAQ. This CDR3 has 14 residues. V gave up 1 base and J gave up 5 bases, with 11 bases separating them. The CDR3 DNA follows: TGTGCCAGCAGCTTAGGGGGCGGGGTGGAGACCCAGTACTTC. Its protein is CASSLGGGVETQYF.

V and J are TRBV4-1 and TRBJ1-5; perhaps TRBD1 as D (6 bases). Germline CDR1 reads MGHRA; CDR2 reads YSYEKL. V lost 8 bases, J lost 2 bases, and 13 bases lay in between. CDR3 length equals 14 residues. The CDR3 DNA sequence: TGCGCCAGCCGCTCCTCAGGGGGCAATCAGCCCCAGCATTTT. Its protein is CASRSSGGNQPQHF.

This clonotype was recorded a few times. The rearrangement joins TRBV20-1 to TRBJ1-3, with 8 bases that match TRBD1. The trim removed 3 bases at V and 11 bases at J, leaving 6 bases unmatched. The germline gives CDR1 DFQATT, CDR2 SNEGSKA (reference sequence). This CDR3 spans 12 amino acids. The CDR3 region has the DNA TGCAGTGCTAGCCCAGGGACAGGACCCATATATTTT. It translates to CSASPGTGPIYF.

CDR3 region: CATSEGGGHTDTQYF. As DNA, the CDR3 is TGTGCCACCAGTGAAGGCGGCGGGCACACAGATACGCAGTATTTT. V is TRBV24-1 and J is TRBJ2-3, with D maybe TRBD2 (5 bases). The CDR3 is 15 residues long. Trimming cost V 4 bases and J 2 bases, with 12 bases left between them. Germline V CDR1 and CDR2: KGHDR, SFDVKD.

The V call is TRBV6-5, the J call TRBJ2-7, with TRBD1 identical over 10 bases. CDR3 length: 15 amino acids. Germline trimming cut 6 bases from V and 2 bases from J; bases unmatched to any gene: 7. Germline V gene lookup returns CDR1 MNHEY and CDR2 SVGAGI. CDR3 residues: CASRTRDRGPYEQYF. The CDR3 nucleotides are TGTGCCAGCAGAACCCGGGACAGGGGTCCCTACGAGCAGTACTTC.

In its sample, this clonotype was seen a few times. The V gene is TRBV4-1, the J gene TRBJ2-2; D is unclear. There are 13 residues in the CDR3. Germline CDR1 MGHRA, CDR2 YSYEKL. The V end lost 5 bases, the J end lost 4 bases, and 8 bases lay between the germline ends. CDR3 loop: CASSAQFTGELFF. The CDR3 DNA sequence: TGCGCCAGCAGCGCCCAATTCACCGGGGAGCTGTTTTTT.

The V call is TRBV3-1, the J call TRBJ2-5; D is unresolved. The CDR3 runs to 14 residues. Trimming stripped 1 base from V and 3 bases from J, with 9 bases between. The germline V gene encodes CDR1 LGHDT and CDR2 YNNKEL (reference sequence). CDR3 nucleotide sequence: TGTGCCAGCAGCCAAGCTGCTACCGAAGAGACCCAGTACTTC. Translation gives CASSQAATEETQYF.

The V and J genes are TRBV11-2 and TRBJ2-6, with TRBD1 matching over 7 bases. The CDR3 consists of 18 residues. After removal of 5 bases from V and 0 bases from J, the junction contained 10 bases not matched to a gene. Germline loops: CDR1 SGHAT, CDR2 FQNNGV. The CDR3 region has the DNA TGTGCCAGCAGCCACACCCGGGACAGTGCCTCTGGGGCCAACGTCCTGACTTTC. Translation: CASSHTRDSASGANVLTF.

This clonotype has more than one count but fewer than ten. The chain couples TRBV7-9 to TRBJ2-2; tentatively, D is TRBD2 (6 bases). Germline V lookup: CDR1 SEHNR, CDR2 FQNEAQ (reference sequence). The CDR3 totals 15 residues. Between the trimmed V and J ends, which lost 3 bases and 3 bases, there was a span of 11 bases. CDR3 region: CASSFGTSHTGELFF. For the CDR3, the DNA is TGTGCCAGCAGCTTCGGGACTTCCCACACCGGGGAGCTGTTTTTT.

The CDR3 reads CATSTLTNYGYTF. The CDR3 nucleotides are TGTGCCACCAGTACACTTACTAACTATGGCTACACCTTC. The chain combines TRBV24-1 with TRBJ1-2; D uncertain. The V gene's germline CDR1 is KGHDR and CDR2 SFDVKD. V shed 6 bases and J shed 0 bases, with 7 bases lying between them. The CDR3 contains 13 residues.